This TCR beta chain derives from a study of identifying expanded T cells in peripheral blood. Study-wide findings and caveats: Across healthy donors, higher total template counts meant significantly greater roughly 2-week count variance.

A remark on this clone: The antigen is undetermined.

The data were produced by immunoSEQ multiplex PCR, yet TCRdb's version contains in-frame clones alone and is incomplete. The data contain about 83,000 clones, roughly 90% of them singletons. This CDR3 contains 13 residues. CDR1 is SEHNR, CDR2 FQNEAQ, per germline (reference sequence). V lost 6 bases and J lost 2, with 5 bases in between. The chain carries TRBV7-9 and TRBJ2-6; no clear D gene. This TCR came from a person aged 18-70 years in good health. Material for sequencing was blood. CDR3 residues: CASSEAGANVLTF. For the CDR3, the DNA is TGTGCCAGCAGTGAGGCTGGGGCCAACGTCCTGACTTTC.